These T cell receptor beta chains were read from a single sample in a study of beta chain features in type 1 diabetes. The protocol was immunoSEQ multiplex PCR, while the TCRdb copy is restricted to in-frame clones and leaves out a portion. This table holds some 330,000 clones, approximately 10% found once. The sequenced material came from naive CD4+ T cells from blood. These receptors were collected from a young woman in good health. CDR3s include the opening cysteine and the closing phenylalanine or tryptophan. Fields, in order: J gene, V gene, CDR3 protein.

j_gene: TRBJ2-3; v_gene: TRBV5-1; CDR3aa: CASSLGLTGAGTDTQYF
j_gene: TRBJ1-1; v_gene: TRBV9; CDR3aa: CASSVAYRGLGTEAFF
j_gene: TRBJ2-5; v_gene: TRBV19; CDR3aa: CASSIQVGETQYF
j_gene: TRBJ2-3; v_gene: TRBV7-6; CDR3aa: CASSTPRTGGMADTQYF
j_gene: TRBJ1-2; v_gene: TRBV7-9; CDR3aa: CASSLRTVNYGYTF
j_gene: TRBJ2-5; v_gene: TRBV7-9; CDR3aa: CASSQAAQVVGTQYF
j_gene: TRBJ1-2; v_gene: TRBV5-4; CDR3aa: CASSTGTGYGYTF
j_gene: TRBJ1-4; v_gene: TRBV5-1; CDR3aa: CASSSGTGVPNEKLFF
j_gene: TRBJ2-3; v_gene: TRBV4-3; CDR3aa: CASSQDRGQRDTQYF
j_gene: TRBJ1-2; v_gene: TRBV4-2; CDR3aa: CASSQGGGGEYGYTF